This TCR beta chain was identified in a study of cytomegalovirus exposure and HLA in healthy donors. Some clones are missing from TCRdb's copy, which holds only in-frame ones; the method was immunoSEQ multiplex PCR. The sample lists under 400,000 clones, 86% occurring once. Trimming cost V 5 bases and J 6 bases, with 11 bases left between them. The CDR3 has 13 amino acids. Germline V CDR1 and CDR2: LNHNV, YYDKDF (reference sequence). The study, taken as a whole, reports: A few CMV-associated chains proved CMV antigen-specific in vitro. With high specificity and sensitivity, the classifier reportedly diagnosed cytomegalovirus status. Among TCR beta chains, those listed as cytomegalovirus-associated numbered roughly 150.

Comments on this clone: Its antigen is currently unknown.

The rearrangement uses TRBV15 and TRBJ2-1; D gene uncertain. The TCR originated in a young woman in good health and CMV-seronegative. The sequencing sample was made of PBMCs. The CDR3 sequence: CATSGRSGNEQFF. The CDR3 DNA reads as TGTGCCACCAGCGGTAGATCAGGCAATGAGCAGTTCTTC.